This T cell receptor beta chain is drawn from a study of T-cell reconstitution after alpha-beta-depleted transplantation in children. Germline CDR1 reads DFQATT; CDR2 reads SNEGSKA (reference sequence). The CDR3 is 14 residues long. Trimming left V 3 bases short and J 5 bases short, with 11 bases between. Study observations and caveats: Several hundred rapidly expanded clones from non-depleted graft cells reportedly supplied alpha-beta T cells about two months post-transplant. It was newly produced T cells that mostly accounted for T-cell counts and diversity one year after transplant. Surviving recipient T cells and thymic progenitors produced the high day-60 TCRbeta diversity seen in some patients.

Notes on this clonotype: Its specificity is not known.

Unique molecular identifiers were used to barcode this TCRbeta library. MiXCR was run by TCRdb on the PCR reads, yielding one entry per CDR3 protein. This table holds about 78,000 distinct CDR3 sequences, roughly 14% found once. The TCR sequence derives from a male patient aged 2-15 years who had a stem cell transplant for acute lymphoblastic leukemia, so the T cells may come from the graft donor. Sequencing used PBMCs, mostly from graft donor cells, obtained 180 days after TCRalphabeta/CD19-depleted stem cell transplant. The V call is TRBV20-1, the J call TRBJ1-6; D gene ambiguous. The CDR3 is CSASGGSNNSPLHF. The CDR3 DNA sequence: TGCAGTGCTAGTGGTGGCAGCAATAATTCACCCCTCCACTTT.